This TCR beta chain emerged from a study of blood T cell repertoires in COVID-19 (dated by TCRdb to the early 2020s). Concerning the study at large: Samples covering the acute and convalescent phases of COVID-19 were provided by collaborators in the United States, Italy and Spain. The material from the prospective study consisted of cDNA or gDNA derived from T cells, B-cell-depleted T cells, or PBMCs. Deeply sampled blood TCRbeta repertoires from subjects exposed to, actively infected with, or recovered from COVID-19 were included in the dataset. The repertoires were made available in a free public database intended to serve as a resource for research on the immune response to SARS-CoV-2. Samples were obtained from the ongoing ImmuneRACE study (first 160 participants) and from some 1,300 subjects provided by 6 global collaborators. The sample metadata nearly always contained a de-identified subject ID, COVID-19 status, age in years and sex. HLA class I and class II types, where available, came from metadata supplied by the sample provider rather than from assay-based typing.

TCRbeta CDR3 regions were amplified from genomic DNA using the immunoSEQ Assay, a bias-controlled multiplex PCR. The study's own analysis went as follows. Nucleated cell counts per sample were estimated from amplification of reference gene primers within the assay. To quantify the absolute abundance of each unique TCRbeta CDR3 rearrangement, sequence reads were collapsed and filtered. Productive Simpson clonality was computed per sample as the square root of Simpson's diversity index over productive rearrangements. What TCRdb holds here is the immuneACCESS table cut down to in-frame rearrangements. Part of the clones is not present; checked against another copy, under half of the missing clones reflect an unresolved V gene, and the others are unexplained. V and J calls and clone size are given by that table; D and trimming were obtained from the DNA. The sample table shows fewer than 50,000 clones, and nearly 90% are seen once. The ten most abundant clones make up about 32% of the sample.

The collaborating institutions used their own protocols to collect whole blood in K2EDTA tubes. For TCRbeta analysis, collaborators shipped samples as frozen whole blood, isolated PBMCs, or DNA extracted from either of those sample types. Comment on this clone: No cognate antigen has been identified for it. Base qualities are missing; no much larger clone stands one base away.

Findings and caveats that apply to the study as a whole: The amount of clinical and demographic metadata varied by source and participant and was provided uncurated.

Trimming accounts for 5 bases at V and 2 bases at J, while the number of junction bases matched to no gene is 7. Inclusive of the bounding cysteine and phenylalanine, the CDR3 is 14 residues long. Of the read, only the CDR3 DNA is kept; its 42 bases are in frame from base 1. According to the germline V gene, CDR1 reads SGHRS and CDR2 reads YFSETQ. The chain joins TRBV5-1 to TRBJ2-7, and 7 junction bases match TRBD2. Sequenced material: peripheral blood. The sequence came from a man between 65 and 85 years old with active COVID-19. The nucleotide sequence reads TGCGCCAGCAGTTCTGTAGCGGGTACCTACGAGCAGTACTTC. The translation is CASSSVAGTYEQYF.